One sample yielded the 19 T cell receptor beta chains listed below, sequenced in a study of cytomegalovirus exposure and HLA in healthy donors. Both 60 Vbeta primers and 13 Jbeta primers went into the PCR. The protocol was immunoSEQ multiplex PCR, while the TCRdb copy is restricted to in-frame clones and leaves out a portion. The table shows 150,000 to 200,000 clones, with about 77% occurring only once. The specimen was PBMCs. These receptors all come from a woman aged 40-49 years in good health and CMV-seropositive.

Worth noting for this clone: Because it lacks the conserved phenylalanine or tryptophan at the end, this CDR3 is likely a read error. V usage is TRBV2 and J usage is TRBJ2-7, with 8 nucleotides matching TRBD2. The CDR3 has 15 amino acids. The trim removed 9 bases at V and 0 bases at J, leaving 10 bases unmatched. Germline V CDR1 and CDR2: SNHLY, FYNNEI. The CDR3 coding sequence is TGTGCCAGTGGACGAGGCGGGAGGTTCTCCTACGAGCAGTACCTC. Its protein product is CASGRGGRFSYEQYL.

V and J are TRBV11-2 and TRBJ1-5, with 7 bases matching TRBD1. This CDR3 contains 14 residues. Germline V gene lookup returns CDR1 SGHAT and CDR2 FQNNGV. V trimming: 5 bases; J trimming: 2 bases; junction bases outside the gene matches: 3. In DNA form, the CDR3 reads TGTGCCAGCAGCCCCGACAGGGGCAATCAGCCCCAGCATTTT. Protein: CASSPDRGNQPQHF.

Written as DNA, the CDR3 is TGTGCCAGCAGCTGGCTAGCGGGGTCTTCAAGTAGGGAGACCCAGTACTTC. Translating it yields CASSWLAGSSSRETQYF. This chain links TRBV7-2 with TRBJ2-5, with TRBD2 matching 9 bases. The CDR3 is 17 amino acids. The trim removed 4 bases at V and 5 bases at J, leaving 14 bases unmatched. Per germline, CDR1 SGHTA and CDR2 FQGNSA.

The chain carries TRBV4-2 and TRBJ1-1; possibly TRBD1 for D (5 bases). Germline CDR1 reads LGHNA; CDR2 reads YNFKEQ. The CDR3 length is 14 residues. The ends were cut back, 1 base at V and 10 bases at J, with 16 bases in the middle. CDR3 residues: CASSQAPTGGTAFF. The CDR3 region has the DNA TGTGCCAGCAGCCAAGCCCCCACGGGAGGGACAGCTTTCTTT.

The J gene is TRBJ1-3, the V gene TRBV28; 9 bases fit TRBD1. This CDR3 spans 16 amino acids. Germline loops: CDR1 MDHEN, CDR2 SYDVKM. The trim removed 5 bases at V and 3 bases at J, leaving 8 bases unmatched. For the CDR3, the DNA is TGTGCCAGCAGTCGAGGGGGGGACAGGGTTGGAAACACCATATATTTT. This gives the protein CASSRGGDRVGNTIYF.

The genes are TRBV12-5 and TRBJ1-2; D perhaps matches TRBD1 (5 bases). This CDR3 is 13 amino acids long. In germline, CDR1 is LGHNT, CDR2 FRNRAP. V was clipped by 5 bases and J by 3 bases, with 10 bases between them. The CDR3 region is CASGHPRDYGYTF. The CDR3 coding sequence is TGTGCTAGTGGTCACCCCAGGGACTATGGCTACACCTTC.

V gene TRBV4-3 combines with J gene TRBJ2-1; 8 positions agree with TRBD2. This CDR3 is built from 15 residues. V lost 0 bases and J lost 12; bases outside the gene matches: 10. Germline values: CDR1 LGHNA, CDR2 YSLEER. CDR3 nucleotide sequence: TGCGCCAGCAGCCAAGATGGGGTAGCGGGGAGGGGGCAGTTCTTC. Translated: CASSQDGVAGRGQFF.

This clone occurred once. J is TRBJ2-5 and V is TRBV4-1, with TRBD2 matching 9 bases. Losses at the gene ends were 3 bases for V and 4 bases for J; bases not matched to a gene: 9. This CDR3 spans 16 amino acids. CDR1 is MGHRA, CDR2 YSYEKL, per germline. CDR3 sequence (DNA): TGCGCCAGCAGCCAGATTCCGGGACTAGCAGGAGAGACCCAGTACTTC. Its protein is CASSQIPGLAGETQYF.

Only one count was recorded for this clone. The V call is TRBV19, the J call TRBJ1-5, with a possible D match to TRBD1 (6 bases). V was clipped by 6 bases and J by 0 bases, with 21 bases between them. In germline, CDR1 is LNHDA, CDR2 SQIVND (reference sequence). The length of the CDR3 is 18 residues. The CDR3 loop reads CASSLGGASFNSNQPQHF. The CDR3 DNA follows: TGTGCCAGTAGCCTCGGGGGGGCTTCCTTTAATAGCAATCAGCCCCAGCATTTT.

In DNA, the CDR3 is TGTGCCAGCAGCTTGAACCCCGGGGAACAGCCCCAGCATTTT. Translating it yields CASSLNPGEQPQHF. The chain employs TRBV5-4 and TRBJ1-5; no reliable D call. The CDR3 covers 14 residues. Trimming removed 1 base from V and 7 bases from J, with 12 bases in between. CDR1 and CDR2 from the germline V gene are SGHNT and YYREEE (reference sequence).

The chain recombines TRBV7-9 with TRBJ2-2; 8 bases agree with TRBD1. V was clipped by 6 bases and J by 0 bases; unmatched bases: 6. The CDR3 totals 16 residues. Germline V gene sequence: CDR1 SEHNR, CDR2 FQNEAQ (reference sequence). The CDR3 sequence is CASSRRTGPNTGELFF. The CDR3 nucleotides are TGTGCCAGCAGTCGGCGGACAGGGCCGAACACCGGGGAGCTGTTTTTT.

The chain couples TRBV5-1 to TRBJ2-5; 9 bases are a match to TRBD2. With the DNA end fitting TRBJ2-7 better, the J assignment may be wrong. The CDR3 is 14 residues long. Germline assignment: CDR1 SGHRS and CDR2 YFSETQ. The CDR3 here is CASSFSGGTYEQYF. The DNA of the CDR3 is TGCGCCAGCAGCTTTAGCGGGGGCACCTACGAGCAGTACTTC.

This sequence joins TRBV18 and TRBJ2-5; 8 bases line up with TRBD2. The CDR3 sequence is 15 residues long. The ends lost 4 bases at V and 2 bases at J; junction bases unmatched: 6. CDR1 is KGHSH and CDR2 is LQKENI in the germline V gene. The CDR3 coding sequence is TGTGCCAGCTCACTAAGCGGGGGCTTTCAAGAGACCCAGTACTTC. Its translation is CASSLSGGFQETQYF.

This sequence joins TRBV5-1 and TRBJ2-3; 7 bases agree with TRBD2. Germline CDR1 SGHRS, CDR2 YFSETQ. V was clipped by 0 bases and J by 0 bases; unmatched bases: 4. The CDR3 loop spans 16 amino acids. CDR3 loop: CASSLGGRVSTDTQYF. The CDR3 DNA is TGCGCCAGCAGCTTGGGAGGGAGGGTCAGCACAGATACGCAGTATTTT.

The V and J genes are TRBV29-1 and TRBJ2-7; 8 bases align to TRBD1. Germline V CDR1 and CDR2: SQVTM, ANQGSEA. With 4 bases clipped from V and 0 bases from J, the junction kept 8 bases outside the gene matches. CDR3 size: 15 residues. The CDR3 loop reads CSVVLDRGSSYEQYF. In DNA, the CDR3 is TGCAGCGTTGTCCTCGACAGGGGAAGCTCCTACGAGCAGTACTTC.

The chain uses TRBV23-1 and TRBJ1-4; TRBD1 might be the D (5 bases). TRBV23-1 is an ORF, and what it does is uncertain. Trimming pared 2 bases from V and 7 bases from J, leaving 20 bases between. The CDR3 has 17 amino acids. The CDR3 region is CASSQRYNYHQGEKLFF. CDR3 bases: TGCGCCAGCAGTCAACGGTATAATTACCACCAGGGTGAAAAACTGTTTTTT.

This sequence joins TRBV10-1 and TRBJ2-7; D ambiguous. With 3 bases removed from V and 9 bases from J, the gap between germline ends came to 9 bases. The CDR3 totals 11 residues. The germline V gene has CDR1 WNHNN and CDR2 SYGVQD (reference sequence). As DNA, the CDR3 is TGCGCCAGCAGTGAAGGCGGCCCGCAGTACTTC. Translation: CASSEGGPQYF.

The V and J genes are TRBV5-6 and TRBJ2-1, with 13 bases that match TRBD2. CDR3 size: 15 residues. With V trimmed by 2 bases and J by 6 bases, 2 bases remained unmatched. From germline, CDR1 is SGHDT and CDR2 YYEEEE. CDR3 coding DNA: TGTGCCAGCAGCTTACTAGCGGGGGGGCGCAATGAGCAGTTCTTC. It encodes CASSLLAGGRNEQFF.

The chain carries TRBV5-1 and TRBJ1-1; D may be TRBD1 (6 bases). This CDR3 region has 14 residues. CDR1 is SGHRS and CDR2 is YFSETQ in the germline V gene. Trimming took off 4 bases at V and 5 bases at J, with 15 bases between the two ends. The CDR3 protein is CASSIRTDGTEAFF. As DNA, the CDR3 is TGCGCCAGCAGCATTCGGACAGACGGGACTGAAGCTTTCTTT.